The 28 T cell receptor beta chains below were found in one sample sequenced in a study of blood T cell repertoires in COVID-19. The repertoire was sequenced with immunoSEQ multiplex PCR; TCRdb's copy has only in-frame clones and lacks some. The data hold about 150,000 clones, with around 83% observed a single time. Sequencing was performed on peripheral blood. Receptor source: a woman aged 55-70 years with COVID-19, enrolled during active disease.

The chain is built from TRBV29-1 and TRBJ2-3; D is possibly TRBD2 (5 bases). The CDR3 is 15 residues long. V was trimmed by 4 bases and J by 4 bases, leaving 18 bases between them. Germline CDR1 is SQVTM and CDR2 is ANQGSEA. The CDR3 sequence: CSVGWSRAFADTQYF. As DNA, the CDR3 is TGCAGCGTTGGTTGGTCGAGGGCGTTCGCAGATACGCAGTATTTT.

This clone appeared once. V and J are TRBV5-1 and TRBJ1-1; D is undetermined. The CDR3 totals 13 residues. V was cut by 3 bases and J by 4 bases, with 10 bases left in between. Per germline, CDR1 SGHRS and CDR2 YFSETQ. The CDR3 bases are TGCGCCAGCAGCTCCATCCCGGGCACTGAAGCTTTCTTT. Residues: CASSSIPGTEAFF.

The chain employs TRBV2 and TRBJ1-5; TRBD1 might be the D (5 bases). This CDR3 comprises 15 residues. V was pared by 4 bases and J by 2 bases, with 12 bases between. CDR1 is SNHLY and CDR2 is FYNNEI in the germline V gene. Written as DNA, the CDR3 is TGTGCCAGCAGTGTCCAGGGATTGGGCAATCAGCCCCAGCATTTT. This sequence encodes CASSVQGLGNQPQHF.

The chain carries TRBV7-9 and TRBJ1-2, with unresolved D. Deletions cut 4 bases from V and 2 bases from J, with 14 bases between. Germline V lookup: CDR1 SEHNR, CDR2 FQNEAQ (reference sequence). This CDR3 has 15 residues. The DNA of the CDR3 is TGTGCCAGCAGCTCGTGGCCACAAGCGAACTATGGCTACACCTTC. This codes for CASSSWPQANYGYTF.

This clone was observed a few times. The rearrangement joins TRBV27 to TRBJ1-4; D might be TRBD1 (5 bases). Germline V gene lookup returns CDR1 MNHEY and CDR2 SMNVEV (reference sequence). V was clipped by 1 base and J by 5 bases, with 11 bases between them. The CDR3 runs 15 residues. In DNA form, the CDR3 reads TGTGCCAGCAGTTTATTGGGGGGAAAAAATGAAAAACTGTTTTTT. Its protein product is CASSLLGGKNEKLFF. Drawing the rest from reference TRBV27 and TRBJ1-4, the complete variable domain is EAQVTQNPRYLITVTGKKLTVTCSQNMNHEYMSWYRQDPGLGLRQIYYSMNVEVTDKGDVPEGYKVSRKEKRNFPLILESPSPNQTSLYFCASSLLGGKNEKLFFGSGTQLSVL.

This chain links TRBV11-2 with TRBJ1-1; TRBD1 might be the D (6 bases). The V gene lost 1 base and the J gene lost 1 base, with 10 bases spanning the gap. The CDR3 extends over 15 amino acids. Germline lookup yields CDR1 SGHAT and CDR2 FQNNGV. DNA of the CDR3: TGTGCCAGCAGCTTAGTGTCAGGGGCGAACACTGAAGCTTTCTTT. Its translation: CASSLVSGANTEAFF.

The chain carries TRBV15 and TRBJ2-7; TRBD2 aligns across 8 bases. V lost 3 bases, J lost 2 bases, and 9 bases stayed unmatched. The CDR3 runs to 16 residues. The germline V gene encodes CDR1 LNHNV and CDR2 YYDKDF (reference sequence). Here the CDR3 DNA reads TGTGCCACCAGCAGGGACCCCAGCGGGAGCACCTACGAGCAGTACTTC. Translating gives CATSRDPSGSTYEQYF.

The chain employs TRBV9 and TRBJ1-1; D remains ambiguous. The CDR3 consists of 16 residues. The germline gives CDR1 SGDLS, CDR2 YYNGEE. V lost 0 bases to trimming and J lost 0 bases, with 12 bases between them. CDR3 sequence reads: CASSVDQKPMNTEAFF. The CDR3, as DNA: TGTGCCAGCAGCGTAGACCAGAAACCGATGAACACTGAAGCTTTCTTT.

The V and J genes are TRBV11-1 and TRBJ1-2; no clear D gene. The germline V gene encodes CDR1 SGHAT and CDR2 FQDESV (reference sequence). V gave up 5 bases and J gave up 4 bases, with 14 bases separating them. This CDR3 comprises 14 residues. DNA of the CDR3: TGTGCCAGCAGCCAGCAGGAGGATAGCTATGGCTACACCTTC. It encodes CASSQQEDSYGYTF.

V is TRBV4-1 and J is TRBJ1-3; D possibly corresponds to TRBD1 (5 bases). V was pared by 3 bases and J by 0 bases, with 15 bases between. The CDR3 has 17 residues. Germline CDR1 is MGHRA and CDR2 is YSYEKL. The CDR3 DNA is TGCGCCAGCAGCCATGCCACAACAGGCCTCTCTGGAAACACCATATATTTT. Translation gives CASSHATTGLSGNTIYF.

This chain links TRBV7-6 with TRBJ2-2, with TRBD2 matching 11 bases. The V gene end was trimmed by 4 bases and the J gene end by 4 bases; junction bases not matched to a gene: 2. The CDR3 totals 15 residues. Germline V CDR1 and CDR2: SGHVS, FNYEAQ. CDR3 sequence: CASSSGLAGTGELFF. The CDR3 nucleotides are TGTGCCAGCAGCTCTGGACTAGCGGGCACCGGGGAGCTGTTTTTT.

The rearrangement links TRBV27 to TRBJ1-5, with a weak D call TRBD1 (5 bases). Germline CDR1 MNHEY, CDR2 SMNVEV (reference sequence). V was clipped by 3 bases and J by 6 bases, with 18 bases between them. This CDR3 spans 16 amino acids. Here the CDR3 reads CASSFLGRELGQPQHF. For the CDR3, the DNA is TGTGCCAGCAGTTTCTTGGGCAGGGAATTGGGTCAGCCCCAGCATTTT.

The J gene is TRBJ2-7, the V gene TRBV11-2, with TRBD2 matching over 11 bases. The CDR3 covers 19 residues. Looked up from germline, CDR1 is SGHAT and CDR2 is FQNNGV. V gave up 0 bases and J gave up 4 bases; unmatched junction bases: 14. The CDR3 protein is CASSLDKLGGLAGTYEQYF. DNA of the CDR3: TGTGCCAGCAGCTTAGATAAGTTAGGCGGACTAGCGGGCACATACGAGCAGTACTTC.

The chain combines TRBV5-5 with TRBJ1-1, with a tentative D call TRBD1 (5 bases). The CDR3 length is 14 residues. The germline gives CDR1 SGHKS, CDR2 YYEKEE (reference sequence). The germline V and J ends were trimmed by 3 bases and 2 bases, with 11 bases remaining between them. CDR3: CASSSRTTNTEAFF. CDR3 nucleotide sequence: TGTGCCAGCAGCTCGCGGACAACCAACACTGAAGCTTTCTTT.

The chain employs TRBV2 and TRBJ1-5; the D gene is possibly TRBD1 (5 bases). CDR1 is SNHLY, CDR2 FYNNEI, per germline. The V and J ends lost 2 bases and 4 bases respectively, with 9 bases between them. The CDR3 length is 14 residues. CDR3 in DNA: TGTGCCAGCAGTGAAATGAGACAGAATCAGCCCCAGCATTTT. Encoded protein: CASSEMRQNQPQHF.

The chain couples TRBV11-2 to TRBJ1-2; D is perhaps TRBD1 (5 bases). Germline CDR1 is SGHAT and CDR2 is FQNNGV. Trimming took 3 bases from V and 2 from J, leaving 13 bases between them. The CDR3 spans 15 residues. The CDR3 spells CASSFQGSSNYGYTF. The CDR3 DNA follows: TGTGCCAGCAGCTTCCAGGGATCCTCGAACTATGGCTACACCTTC.

This clone was found once. The chain is built from TRBV3-1 (or the pseudogene TRBV3-2) and TRBJ2-5; D remains unclear. CDR1 and CDR2 from the germline V gene are LGHDT and YNNKEL (reference sequence). Trimming left V 0 bases short and J 7 bases short, with 12 bases between. This CDR3 region has 14 residues. The CDR3: CASSQDVAPGTQYF. The CDR3 DNA reads as TGTGCCAGCAGCCAAGATGTAGCCCCGGGGACCCAGTACTTC.

This clone came up a few times. The rearrangement links TRBV10-3 to TRBJ1-2; the match to TRBD1 covers 9 bases. In germline, CDR1 is ENHRY, CDR2 SYGVKD. The CDR3 length is 18 residues. J lost 6 bases, V lost 0 bases, and 14 bases had no gene match. The CDR3 spells CAISESKGQGSLRDGYTF. The CDR3 DNA is TGTGCCATCAGTGAGTCGAAGGGACAGGGCTCTCTAAGAGATGGCTACACCTTC.

The chain combines TRBV11-3 with TRBJ1-3, with 10 bases that match TRBD1. This CDR3 comprises 18 residues. V dropped 2 bases and J dropped 2; count of bases not matched to a gene: 9. Germline V lookup: CDR1 SGHNT, CDR2 YENEEA. The CDR3: CASSLNSGQGGTGNTIYF. The CDR3 bases are TGTGCCAGCAGCTTAAACTCCGGACAGGGGGGAACTGGAAACACCATATATTTT.

This chain joins TRBV25-1 and TRBJ1-1; D perhaps matches TRBD1 (6 bases). CDR3 size: 15 residues. CDR1 is MGHDK, CDR2 SYGVNS, per germline. Trimming cost V 10 bases and J 4 bases, with 22 bases left between them. The CDR3 DNA follows: TGTGCCACGCAAAGAGGGACAAGTCGGCCCACTGAAGCTTTCTTT. It encodes CATQRGTSRPTEAFF.

The V call is TRBV4-2, the J call TRBJ1-1; D call uncertain. The CDR3 consists of 13 residues. From germline, CDR1 is LGHNA and CDR2 YNFKEQ. V was clipped by 0 bases and J by 4 bases, with 6 bases between them. The CDR3 here is CASSQELSTEAFF. Written as DNA, the CDR3 is TGTGCCAGCAGCCAAGAATTGAGCACTGAAGCTTTCTTT.

The chain uses TRBV12-3 or TRBV12-4 and TRBJ1-4; D remains ambiguous. V lost 1 base, J lost 8 bases, and 8 bases lay in between. There are 13 residues in the CDR3. In nucleotides, the CDR3 is TGTGCCAGCAGTTTAGAATTGCGAGAAAAACTGTTTTTT. This translates into CASSLELREKLFF.

The gene calls are TRBV19 and TRBJ2-4, with D perhaps TRBD1 (5 bases). Germline V gene sequence: CDR1 LNHDA, CDR2 SQIVND (reference sequence). The V gene lost 7 bases and the J gene lost 0 bases, with 13 bases spanning the gap. The CDR3 extends over 15 amino acids. The CDR3 bases are TGTGCCAGTACCGACAGCAACTTAGCCAAAAACATTCAGTACTTC. Its protein product is CASTDSNLAKNIQYF.

The chain combines TRBV6-5 with TRBJ1-6; 8 nucleotides match TRBD1. Per the germline V gene, CDR1 is MNHEY and CDR2 is SVGAGI. The V and J ends lost 0 bases and 10 bases, in that order; junction bases with no gene match: 8. This CDR3 contains 16 residues. CDR3 bases: TGTGCCAGCAGTTACTCAGGACAGGGTCAGGGATCACCCCTCCACTTT. Residues: CASSYSGQGQGSPLHF.

The V gene is TRBV7-6, the J gene TRBJ1-5; the match to TRBD1 covers 7 bases. The V gene's germline CDR1 is SGHVS and CDR2 FNYEAQ. Trimming removed 5 bases from V and 5 bases from J; junction bases left unmatched: 6. The CDR3 contains 14 residues. The CDR3 bases are TGTGCCAGCAGCCTGGGACAGTCGCATCAGCCCCAGCATTTT. This codes for CASSLGQSHQPQHF.

As concerns this clone: Its ends do not fully match the called genes, so a read error is possible. The CDR3 nucleotides are TGCGCCCGCCGCCGGGGGACTCGCGGGGGGGCCGATACGCAGTATTTT. As protein: CARRRGTRGGADTQYF. V usage is TRBV5-6 and J usage is TRBJ2-3; 9 bases agree with TRBD2. The germline gives CDR1 SGHDT, CDR2 YYEEEE. CDR3 length equals 16 residues.

The chain employs TRBV18 and TRBJ1-2; 10 bases align to TRBD1. Germline-derived CDR1 and CDR2 are KGHSH and LQKENI. The CDR3 spans 16 residues. The V and J ends lost 3 bases and 7 bases, in that order; junction bases with no gene match: 11. CDR3 sequence: CASSPSLPGTGVGYTF. The CDR3 nucleotides read TGTGCCAGCTCACCGTCCCTCCCTGGGACAGGGGTTGGCTACACCTTC.

The CDR3 sequence is CASSPSTGTNYGYTF. CDR3 DNA: TGTGCCAGCAGCCCCTCGACCGGGACAAACTATGGCTACACCTTC. The rearrangement uses TRBV9 and TRBJ1-2; D is perhaps TRBD1 (6 bases). Germline V lookup: CDR1 SGDLS, CDR2 YYNGEE. The V gene lost 4 bases and the J gene lost 2 bases, with 15 bases spanning the gap. The CDR3 runs 15 residues.